This T cell receptor beta chain was identified during a study of T cells in Graves' hyperthyroidism and ophthalmopathy. Template material for amplifying TCR beta CDR3 regions consisted of RNA transcripts. HTBI primers were employed in a first-round RT-PCR of the TCR CDR3. MiXCR, run by TCRdb on the multiplex PCR reads, gives a single entry per CDR3 protein. The table includes about 520,000 distinct CDR3 sequences, less than 25% detected once. CDR1 MNHEY and CDR2 SVGAGI come from the germline V gene. V lost 0 bases, J lost 5 bases, and 13 bases lay in between. The CDR3 extends over 15 amino acids. The sequence was collected from a woman younger than 45 with Graves' ophthalmopathy. Specimen: blood. The chain is built from TRBV6-5 and TRBJ1-2; D is ambiguous. This CDR3 is CASSYSIEGAYGYTF. Here the CDR3 DNA reads TGTGCCAGCAGTTACTCTATTGAGGGCGCTTATGGCTACACCTTC.